This TCR beta chain is drawn from a study of shared clonotypes between healthy human individuals. Study-wide points: In contrast to clonotypes shared by all four donors, non-shared clonotypes had lower generation probabilities.

As for this clone: Its target is not known.

Sequenced by immunoSEQ multiplex PCR; TCRdb stores in-frame clones only, minus some. The table has around 2,000,000 clones, 85% to 95% seen once; the top ten hold more than 0.1%. Looked up from germline, CDR1 is SGDLS and CDR2 is YYNGEE. There are 14 residues in the CDR3. V lost 3 bases and J lost 0; bases outside the gene matches: 2. This TCR was recovered from a man between 18 and 35 years old in good health. The rearrangement uses TRBV9 and TRBJ1-2; 7 nucleotides match TRBD1. The source material was naive CD4+ T cells sorted from blood. Subset specified: CD45RA+ positively selected. CDR3 amino acids: CASSGTGANYGYTF. The DNA for the CDR3 is TGTGCCAGCAGCGGGACAGGAGCTAACTATGGCTACACCTTC.